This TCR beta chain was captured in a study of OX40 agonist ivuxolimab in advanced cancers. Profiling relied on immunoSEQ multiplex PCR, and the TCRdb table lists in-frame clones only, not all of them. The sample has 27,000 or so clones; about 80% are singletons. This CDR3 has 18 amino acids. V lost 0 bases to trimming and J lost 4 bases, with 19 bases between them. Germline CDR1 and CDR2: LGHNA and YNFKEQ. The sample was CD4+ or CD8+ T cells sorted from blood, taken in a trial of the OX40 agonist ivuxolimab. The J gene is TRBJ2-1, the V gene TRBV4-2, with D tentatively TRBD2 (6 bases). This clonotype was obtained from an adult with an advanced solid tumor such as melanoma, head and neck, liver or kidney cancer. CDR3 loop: CASSQDRVPGLAYNEQFF. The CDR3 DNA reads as TGTGCCAGCAGCCAAGATCGAGTTCCGGGACTTGCTTACAATGAGCAGTTCTTC.